The T cell receptor (beta chain) under discussion was sequenced for a study of cytomegalovirus exposure and HLA in healthy donors. Study background: Membership in the Caucasian-associated ancestry cluster was found for about four fifths of fewer than 450 genotyped donors. Study results and limitations: A later analysis linked a missense DCLRE1C variant to TCR beta V- and J-gene trimming. In a later analysis, at a false discovery rate of 0.05, some 15,000 TCR beta sequences were associated with HLA alleles.

As to this clone: The antigen is unknown.

V dropped 3 bases and J dropped 8; count of bases not matched to a gene: 8. The CDR3 sequence is 15 residues long. Per the germline V gene, CDR1 is SGDLS and CDR2 is YYNGEE. A multiplex PCR was run with 60 Vbeta primers and 13 Jbeta primers. Study processing details: Later, roughly 80 million unique TCR beta chains were counted in an analysis, and approximately 10 million of them were shared. Here immunoSEQ multiplex PCR was the method, and the copy in TCRdb shows in-frame clones only, minus some. V, J and clone size are those of that table, while D and trimming were read from the DNA. Among 150,000 to 200,000 clones listed, roughly 74% were seen once.

The receptor was isolated from a woman in her twenties or thirties in good health and CMV-seronegative. The V call is TRBV9, the J call TRBJ2-1; 10 nucleotides match TRBD2. Sequencing input: PBMCs. CDR3 sequence: CASSGVAGGIDEQFF. For the CDR3, the DNA is TGTGCCAGCAGCGGTGTAGCGGGAGGCATCGATGAGCAGTTCTTC.